The source of this T cell receptor (beta chain) is a study of T cell responses to AZD1222 COVID-19 vaccine. Study-wide context: Pooling was applied to second doses at about 4 or about 12 weeks. Study-level points and caveats: Spike was spanned by vaccine-associated CD4 TCRs, with dominance at 160-218 and 743-854.

Using immunoSEQ multiplex PCR, the repertoire was profiled, and TCRdb retains in-frame clones only, with some absent. The data show about 120,000 clones, roughly 90% seen once. Note on this clone: No antigen is known for it.

This CDR3 has 14 residues. The germline V gene has CDR1 MNHEY and CDR2 SVGAGI. V lost 2 bases, J lost 7 bases, and 5 bases stayed unmatched. Sequenced here: peripheral blood, sampled on day 0 of AZD1222 vaccination. This rearrangement joins TRBV6-5 to TRBJ1-3; TRBD1 aligns across 7 bases. The TCR originated in an adult in good health. This CDR3 reads CASSYDRARNTIYF. The CDR3 bases are TGTGCCAGCAGTTACGACAGGGCCAGGAACACCATATATTTT.